This is a list of T cell receptor beta chains from one sample in a study of T cell responses to AZD1222 COVID-19 vaccine. Profiling relied on immunoSEQ multiplex PCR, and the TCRdb table lists in-frame clones only, not all of them. The sample consists of tens of thousands of clones, about 80% of them appearing once. The source was peripheral blood, collected 28 days after the second AZD1222 dose. The receptors here all came from an adult who received the AZD1222 COVID-19 vaccine. Both conserved end residues are part of each CDR3. The D gene is left open where the match is weak. The size entry is marked missing in some rows and otherwise reads once, few, many or a size class.

>TRBJ2-5|TRBV7-6|TRBD2|once
TGTGCCAGCAGCATAGCCCCTCCGACGGCTAGCGGTCAAGAGACCCAGTACTTC
CASSIAPPTASGQETQYF
>TRBJ1-4|TRBV5-1|TRBD1|few
TGCGCCAGCAGGACAGGGAGTGAAAAACTGTTTTTT
CASRTGSEKLFF
>TRBJ1-6|TRBV5-4|-|-
TGTGCCAGCAGCTTGGATCCTGGTTATAATTCACCCCTCCACTTT
CASSLDPGYNSPLHF
>TRBJ2-2|TRBV4-1|-|-
TGCGCCAGCAGCCACGAACAGGGCGCCGGGGAGCTGTTTTTT
CASSHEQGAGELFF
>TRBJ1-2|TRBV4-2|-|-
TGTGCCAGCAGCCACTTTTGGGGGGCCTCAACCGATAACTATGGCTACACCTTC
CASSHFWGASTDNYGYTF
>TRBJ2-2|TRBV7-2|-|-
TGTGCCAGCAGCCCCGCACAAGGAACCGGGGAGCTGTTTTTT
CASSPAQGTGELFF
>TRBJ1-5|TRBV28|-|-
TGTGCCAGCAGTTTGATGGGGTCTAGCAATCAGCCCCAGCATTTT
CASSLMGSSNQPQHF
>TRBJ2-7|TRBV7-2|-|-
TGTGCCAGCAGCGCGCAAGAGCGAAGCTACGAGCAGTACTTC
CASSAQERSYEQYF
>TRBJ1-2|TRBV2|-|once
TGTGCCAGCAGCCCTCCCCGGGACGGTTATGGCTACACCTTC
CASSPPRDGYGYTF
>TRBJ1-2|TRBV6-5|-|few
TGTGCCAGCAGTTACTCCTCTGGCGGTGTCCGAGGCTACACCTTC
CASSYSSGGVRGYTF
>TRBJ1-2|TRBV6-2/TRBV6-3|TRBD1|-
TGTGCCAGCAGTTACTCGGGACAGCCCATCTATGGCTACACCTTC
CASSYSGQPIYGYTF
>TRBJ2-7|TRBV2|TRBD1|-
TGTGCCACAACGGGACAGATAAGCTCCTACGAGCAGTACTTC
CATTGQISSYEQYF
>TRBJ2-1|TRBV11-2|-|-
TGTGCCAGCAGCTTACCTAATGACAGGCGGCAGTTCTTC
CASSLPNDRRQFF
>TRBJ2-1|TRBV5-1|TRBD1|-
TGCGCCAGCAGCTTGTGGGACAGTTTCAATGAGCAGTTCTTC
CASSLWDSFNEQFF
>TRBJ1-5|TRBV3-1/TRBV3-2|-|-
TGTGCCAGACATTATAGCAATCAGCCCCAGCATTTT
CARHYSNQPQHF
>TRBJ1-4|TRBV5-1|-|-
TGCGCCAGCAGCTCGGGGCCCGCGGGAGGTGAAAAACTGTTTTTT
CASSSGPAGGEKLFF
>TRBJ1-5|TRBV28|-|few
TGTGCCAGCAGTTCCGGACTCTTAATAGGGCAGCCCCAGCATTTT
CASSSGLLIGQPQHF
>TRBJ1-5|TRBV28|TRBD1|few
TGTGCCAGCAGTAACCTCGGGACAGGCCAATATGGCAATCAGCCCCAGCATTTT
CASSNLGTGQYGNQPQHF
>TRBJ1-1|TRBV6-2/TRBV6-3|-|-
TGTGCCAGCAGTCAATTCAAGAACACTGAAGCTTTCTTT
CASSQFKNTEAFF
>TRBJ1-6|TRBV2|-|-
TGTGCCAGCACACGGCAGGGTAATTCACCCCTCCACTTT
CASTRQGNSPLHF
>TRBJ1-4|TRBV5-1|-|-
TGCGCCAGCAGCTTGTCTCTTACAACTAATGAAAAACTGTTTTTT
CASSLSLTTNEKLFF
>TRBJ2-5|TRBV5-1|TRBD2|-
TGCGCCAGCAGCTTGTCGGGGACTAGCGGGGGGGAGACCCAGTACTTC
CASSLSGTSGGETQYF
>TRBJ1-5|TRBV7-8|-|-
TGTGCCAGCAGCTTTGGACACAATAGCAATCAGCCCCAGCATTTT
CASSFGHNSNQPQHF